The 3 T cell receptor beta chains below all came from one sample that was sequenced in a study of cytomegalovirus exposure and HLA in healthy donors. This PCR relied on a set of 60 Vbeta primers and 13 Jbeta primers. This table comes from immunoSEQ multiplex PCR, and its TCRdb copy is limited to in-frame clones, with some not included. The sample shows tens of thousands of clones, approximately 79% of them seen only once. The material sequenced was PBMCs. The origin of the receptors is a woman in her twenties or thirties in good health and CMV-seronegative.

The chain is built from TRBV30 and TRBJ1-3, with TRBD1 matching 8 bases. Trimming at V came to 1 base and at J to 0 bases, leaving 8 bases not matched to a gene. The V gene's germline CDR1 is GTSNPN and CDR2 SVGIG (reference sequence). This CDR3 has 17 amino acids. This CDR3 reads CAWSASRGLFSGNTIYF. The CDR3 region has the DNA TGTGCCTGGAGTGCCTCCAGGGGGCTCTTCTCTGGAAACACCATATATTTT.

This clone was counted a few times. This sequence joins TRBV18 and TRBJ2-6; 10 bases map to TRBD1. This CDR3 spans 17 amino acids. V gave up 6 bases and J gave up 0 bases; unmatched junction bases: 5. Germline CDR1 is KGHSH and CDR2 is LQKENI. CDR3 amino acids: CASSPWTGGSGANVLTF. The CDR3 DNA is TGTGCCAGCTCCCCATGGACAGGGGGCTCTGGGGCCAACGTCCTGACTTTC.

V is TRBV30 and J is TRBJ2-5; 7 nucleotides match TRBD1. The CDR3 has 12 residues. CDR1 and CDR2 from the germline V gene are GTSNPN and SVGIG (reference sequence). V gave up 8 bases and J gave up 1 base; unmatched junction bases: 4. CDR3 protein: CAEGQLQETQYF. Here the CDR3 DNA reads TGTGCCGAGGGACAGCTCCAAGAGACCCAGTACTTC. Together with reference TRBV30 and TRBJ2-5, the CDR3 gives the full variable domain: SQTIHQWPATLVQPVGSPLSLECTVEGTSNPNLYWYRQAAGRGLQLLFYSVGIGQISSEVPQNLSASRPQDRQFILSSKKLLLSDSGFYLCAEGQLQETQYFGPGTRLLVL.